These 5 T cell receptor beta chains came from one sample sequenced in a study of PD-L1 blockade in urothelial cancer. Time point meaning: peripheral blood 6 weeks after treatment start. This table comes from immunoSEQ multiplex PCR, and its TCRdb copy is limited to in-frame clones, with some not included. The table records about 120,000 clones, about 89% of them present only once. Sequencing was performed on PBMCs, taken around atezolizumab (anti-PD-L1) treatment. These receptor sequences come from a man in his fifties or sixties with urothelial cancer.

This chain links TRBV18 with TRBJ2-7; TRBD2 is a possible D gene (5 bases). From germline, CDR1 is KGHSH and CDR2 LQKENI. This CDR3 contains 15 residues. V lost 0 bases, J lost 0 bases, and 9 bases lay in between. The CDR3 DNA follows: TGTGCCAGCTCACCACCCTCCCGGGGCTCCTACGAGCAGTACTTC. Translated: CASSPPSRGSYEQYF.

The V and J genes are TRBV29-1 and TRBJ2-4; 8 bases line up with TRBD1. The V gene's germline CDR1 is SQVTM and CDR2 ANQGSEA. With V trimmed by 5 bases and J by 10 bases, 13 bases remained unmatched. This CDR3 spans 14 amino acids. CDR3 in amino acids: CSVKKGQVTPIQYF. CDR3 nucleotides: TGCAGCGTTAAAAAGGGACAGGTGACTCCGATTCAGTACTTC.

The V call is TRBV14, the J call TRBJ2-1; D may be TRBD2 (6 bases). Germline loops: CDR1 SGHDN, CDR2 FVKESK. The ends were cut back, 1 base at V and 4 bases at J, with 14 bases in the middle. This CDR3 comprises 16 residues. The CDR3 loop reads CASSQAAGLEYNEQFF. The CDR3 DNA sequence: TGTGCCAGCAGCCAAGCCGCGGGATTGGAGTACAATGAGCAGTTCTTC.

This clone was seen only a few times. The gene calls are TRBV5-1 and TRBJ2-2; tentative D call: TRBD2 (6 bases). The CDR3 totals 12 residues. From germline, CDR1 is SGHRS and CDR2 YFSETQ. Trimming removed 4 bases at V and 14 bases at J, with 15 bases between. The CDR3 loop reads CASSLEEGALFF. CDR3 DNA: TGCGCCAGCAGCCTGGAGGAGGGCGCACTGTTTTTT.

With regard to this clone: Other DNA sequences of this sample code for an identical CDR3. The J gene is TRBJ2-2, the V gene TRBV5-1; a possible D gene is TRBD1 (5 bases). The CDR3 length is 14 residues. V was clipped by 1 base and J by 1 base, with 5 bases between them. The germline CDR1 and CDR2 sequences are SGHRS and YFSETQ. CDR3 protein: CASSLQGNTGELFF. As DNA, the CDR3 is TGCGCCAGCAGCTTGCAGGGGAACACCGGGGAGCTGTTTTTT.